This T cell receptor beta chain was documented in a study of blood T cell repertoires in COVID-19. Study processing details: How many nucleated cells were present was estimated from reference gene primer amplification. Produced via immunoSEQ multiplex PCR; TCRdb's table is partial and in-frame only. From that table come the V and J calls and clone size; the DNA was used to work out D and trimming. Seen here are hundreds of thousands of clones, 89% observed once, and the top ten hold around 9.5%. Deletions cut 3 bases from V and 4 bases from J, with 27 bases between. This CDR3 region has 19 residues. Germline CDR1 reads SGHVS; CDR2 reads FNYEAQ.

The chain links TRBV7-6 to TRBJ1-1; the D gene is possibly TRBD1 (5 bases). The specimen was PBMCs or T cells enriched from blood (not recorded which). The TCR originated in a woman in her 40s who had recovered from COVID-19. CDR3 residues: CASSFPRTSGRVEGTEAFF. CDR3 coding DNA: TGTGCCAGCAGCTTCCCGAGGACCTCGGGACGGGTGGAGGGCACTGAAGCTTTCTTT.